Listed here are 16 T cell receptor beta chains from one sample, sequenced in a study of cytomegalovirus exposure and HLA in healthy donors. With 60 Vbeta and 13 Jbeta primers, the PCR was carried out. Assay: immunoSEQ multiplex PCR; the TCRdb copy retains only in-frame clones and omits some. The ten top clones account for 1.1%, within a sample of about 200,000 clones. Sequenced sample: PBMCs. The source of these receptors is a girl aged 2-10 years in good health and CMV-seropositive.

V usage is TRBV5-1 and J usage is TRBJ2-2; the D gene is possibly TRBD2 (6 bases). The V gene's germline CDR1 is SGHRS and CDR2 YFSETQ. Trimming stripped 4 bases from V and 7 bases from J, with 17 bases between. This CDR3 has 15 amino acids. CDR3 sequence: CASSPRGGANGELFF. DNA of the CDR3: TGCGCCAGCAGCCCCCGTGGCGGGGCAAACGGGGAGCTGTTTTTT.

In nucleotides, the CDR3 is TGCAGCGCAGAGGACAGGGGGATGCTCATGAACACTGAAGCTTTCTTT. This sequence encodes CSAEDRGMLMNTEAFF. This chain uses TRBV29-1 with TRBJ1-1; 10 bases are a match to TRBD1. The V gene's germline CDR1 is SQVTM and CDR2 ANQGSEA. V dropped 7 bases and J dropped 0; count of bases not matched to a gene: 11. This CDR3 has 16 amino acids.

The chain joins TRBV5-1 to TRBJ2-3, with 7 bases matching TRBD1. Unmatched junction bases numbered 10, after V lost 4 bases and J lost 2 bases. CDR3 length: 16 residues. Germline assignment: CDR1 SGHRS and CDR2 YFSETQ. As DNA, the CDR3 is TGCGCCAGCAGCCCCCGGGACAGCTATTTCACAGATACGCAGTATTTT. The encoded protein is CASSPRDSYFTDTQYF.

The rearrangement joins TRBV5-6 to TRBJ2-1; tentatively, D is TRBD1 (5 bases). Trimming removed 4 bases from V and 4 bases from J, with 12 bases in between. The CDR3 length is 14 residues. Germline V CDR1 and CDR2: SGHDT, YYEEEE. This chain's CDR3 is CASSPLTAYNEQFF. For the CDR3, the DNA is TGTGCCAGCAGCCCCCTGACAGCTTACAATGAGCAGTTCTTC.

The J gene is TRBJ1-1, the V gene TRBV19; no definite D call. This CDR3 comprises 14 residues. Trimming took off 4 bases at V and 3 bases at J, with 12 bases between the two ends. CDR1 is LNHDA and CDR2 is SQIVND in the germline V gene (reference sequence). The CDR3 sequence: CASSNIGDYTEAFF. CDR3 in DNA: TGTGCCAGTAGTAATATAGGAGATTACACTGAAGCTTTCTTT.

The chain recombines TRBV7-8 with TRBJ2-5; 8 bases agree with TRBD2. V shed 1 base and J 0 bases; nucleotides not matched to a gene: 10. Per germline, CDR1 SGHVS and CDR2 FQNEAQ. There are 18 residues in the CDR3. CDR3 coding DNA: TGTGCCAGCAGCTTAGACGGGAGGGCGATGAGCCACCAAGAGACCCAGTACTTC. Translated: CASSLDGRAMSHQETQYF.

The chain uses TRBV28 and TRBJ2-4; D might be TRBD1 (6 bases). This CDR3 comprises 13 residues. Germline values: CDR1 MDHEN, CDR2 SYDVKM. V gave up 6 bases and J gave up 10 bases, with 16 bases separating them. The CDR3 spells CASRGDTRPIQYF. The CDR3, as DNA: TGTGCCAGCAGGGGGGACACCCGGCCGATTCAGTACTTC. Supplemented by reference TRBV28 and TRBJ2-4, the full variable domain reads DVKVTQSSRYLVKRTGEKVFLECVQDMDHENMFWYRQDPGLGLRLIYFSYDVKMKEKGDIPEGYSVSREKKERFSLILESASTNQTSMYLCASRGDTRPIQYFGAGTRLSVL.

The chain couples TRBV27 to TRBJ2-1; no clear D gene. This CDR3 is built from 11 residues. Germline values: CDR1 MNHEY, CDR2 SMNVEV (reference sequence). V lost 8 bases to trimming and J lost 6 bases, with 8 bases between them. CDR3 DNA: TGTGCCAGCTTCTCGGGCAATGAGCAGTTCTTC. Protein product: CASFSGNEQFF.

The chain carries TRBV2 and TRBJ1-5; 9 nucleotides line up with TRBD1. The V gene's germline CDR1 is SNHLY and CDR2 FYNNEI. V lost 6 bases, J lost 4 bases, and 10 bases stayed unmatched. The CDR3 extends over 16 amino acids. Here the CDR3 DNA reads TGTGCCAGCAGCCTCGAAACAGGGGGCGGAAATCAGCCCCAGCATTTT. Translation: CASSLETGGGNQPQHF.

J is TRBJ2-3 and V is TRBV2, with TRBD1 matching 7 bases. This CDR3 has 14 residues. V gave up 9 bases and J gave up 4 bases; unmatched junction bases: 10. Germline CDR1 is SNHLY and CDR2 is FYNNEI. The CDR3, as DNA: TGTGCCAGTAGGGGGCCACCACGGGCAGATACGCAGTATTTT. Translated, it gives CASRGPPRADTQYF.

V is TRBV6-5 and J is TRBJ2-2, with 9 bases that match TRBD2. This CDR3 contains 15 residues. The trim removed 5 bases at V and 7 bases at J, leaving 8 bases unmatched. Germline CDR1 is MNHEY and CDR2 is SVGAGI. As DNA, the CDR3 is TGTGCCAGCAGTCGGGCTAGCGGGACCAGCGGGGAGCTGTTTTTT. Residues: CASSRASGTSGELFF.

This chain connects TRBV10-3 to TRBJ2-7; D is perhaps TRBD2 (5 bases). The length of the CDR3 is 14 residues. Germline loops: CDR1 ENHRY, CDR2 SYGVKD. Deletions cut 2 bases from V and 4 bases from J, with 12 bases between. CDR3 loop: CAISEPGMTYEQYF. Written as DNA, the CDR3 is TGTGCCATCAGTGAGCCGGGAATGACTTACGAGCAGTACTTC.

The chain links TRBV4-1 to TRBJ1-3; TRBD1 might be the D (5 bases). Deletions cut 2 bases from V and 2 bases from J, with 19 bases between. CDR1 MGHRA and CDR2 YSYEKL come from the germline V gene. This CDR3 comprises 18 residues. The CDR3 protein is CASSQSIFRDLAGNTIYF. DNA for the CDR3: TGCGCCAGCAGCCAATCTATATTCCGGGACTTGGCTGGAAACACCATATATTTT.

V gene TRBV5-6 combines with J gene TRBJ2-5; TRBD1 agrees at 8 bases. The J call may be incorrect, as the DNA end agrees better with TRBJ2-7. This CDR3 comprises 14 residues. The germline gives CDR1 SGHDT, CDR2 YYEEEE. CDR3 sequence reads: CASSLAYRGYEQYF. The DNA of the CDR3 is TGTGCCAGCAGCCTGGCGTACAGGGGGTACGAGCAGTACTTC.

The chain carries TRBV2 and TRBJ1-4; the D gene is possibly TRBD1 (5 bases). Trimming removed 6 bases from V and 2 bases from J, with 16 bases in between. CDR1 and CDR2 (germline): SNHLY, FYNNEI. The CDR3 totals 16 residues. The CDR3 loop is CASRTPGGDTNEKLFF. DNA of the CDR3: TGTGCCAGCAGGACCCCGGGGGGAGATACTAATGAAAAACTGTTTTTT.

This sequence joins TRBV6-4 and TRBJ2-1, with 10 bases lining up with TRBD2. CDR1 and CDR2 (germline): MRHNA, SNTAGT. The CDR3 runs to 15 residues. J was trimmed by 12 bases and V by 0 bases; bases with no gene match: 8. The CDR3 DNA follows: TGTGCCAGCAGTGACTCGGGACTAGCGTCTTCATGGCAGTTCTTC. Amino acids: CASSDSGLASSWQFF.